The T cell receptor (beta chain) described here comes from a study of T cells after yellow fever vaccination. Study information: Each low-cell-number fraction was prepared by means of SMART-Seq v4 Ultra Low Input. Study outcomes and limitations: Abundant clonotypes (contaminants from the bulk population) could be present in FACS-sorted repertoires. Subsequent to the booster, the majority of primary-vaccination clones reappeared (less than 97% CD4, 80% to 90% CD8). Clonotypes shared by both compartments, CD4 and CD8, made up a small share.

Trimming took 3 bases from V and 5 from J, leaving 13 bases between them. This CDR3 spans 14 amino acids. CDR1 and CDR2 from the germline V gene are MDHEN and SYDVKM. TCRdb itself ran the 5' RACE reads through MiXCR, one entry per CDR3 protein. The sample carries fewer than 650,000 distinct CDR3 sequences, 21% recorded once. This clonotype was seen a few times. Its antigen is not known. The chain has TRBV28 and TRBJ1-1; D is uncertain. This specimen was PBMCs, taken approximately 22 days after the first yellow fever vaccination. The sequence was obtained from a man between 18 and 35 years old who received the YFV17D yellow fever vaccine. CDR3 coding DNA: TGTGCCAGCAGTTTTTCGAGGAGGGCTACTGAAGCTTTCTTT. Amino acid sequence: CASSFSRRATEAFF.